This passage covers 21 T cell receptor beta chains from one sample sequenced in a study of CD8 T cells in Susac syndrome. Random hexamers were used to reverse transcribe the RNA input (about 0.45 to 1 ug). TCRdb re-analysed the immunoSEQ multiplex PCR reads in MiXCR, keeping a single row per CDR3 protein. The table lists more than 150,000 distinct CDR3 sequences, over 90% of them singletons. Sequenced: CD8+ T cells from PBMCs. The receptor source for this set is a human donor with Susac syndrome.

This clonotype was seen once. The V and J genes are TRBV30 and TRBJ1-1, with D perhaps matching TRBD1 (6 bases). The CDR3 spans 13 residues. V dropped 5 bases and J dropped 4 bases, with 14 bases sitting between them. Germline lookup yields CDR1 GTSNPN and CDR2 SVGIG (reference sequence). This chain's CDR3 is CAWGGQLSTEAFF. The CDR3 DNA follows: TGTGCCTGGGGCGGACAGTTGAGCACTGAAGCTTTCTTT.

The V gene is TRBV4-1, the J gene TRBJ1-6; the D is unclear. This CDR3 is 14 amino acids long. V was pared by 0 bases and J by 6 bases, with 6 bases between. CDR1 and CDR2 (germline): MGHRA, YSYEKL. The CDR3 DNA reads TGCGCCAGCAGCCAAGATTTTCCTAATTCACCCCTCCACTTT. This encodes CASSQDFPNSPLHF.

The V and J genes are TRBV27 and TRBJ2-5; D is undetermined. The V end was cut by 6 bases, the J end by 2 bases, with 10 bases between. The CDR3 runs 13 residues. Per germline, CDR1 MNHEY and CDR2 SMNVEV (reference sequence). Here the CDR3 reads CASSPITQETQYF. The CDR3 DNA follows: TGTGCCAGCAGCCCCATCACTCAAGAGACCCAGTACTTC.

This chain joins TRBV9 and TRBJ2-1; 12 bases are shared with TRBD2. The V and J ends lost 2 bases and 6 bases, in that order; junction bases with no gene match: 12. Germline CDR1 is SGDLS and CDR2 is YYNGEE. The CDR3 contains 18 residues. In DNA, the CDR3 is TGTGCCAGCAGCGTTTTTTCTAGCGGGAGGGCGGGGGTCAATGAGCAGTTCTTC. Its protein is CASSVFSSGRAGVNEQFF.

The chain combines TRBV24-1 with TRBJ1-3; weak D call: TRBD1 (6 bases). V dropped 3 bases and J dropped 0 bases, with 8 bases sitting between them. The germline gives CDR1 KGHDR, CDR2 SFDVKD. This CDR3 comprises 15 residues. CDR3 bases: TGTGCCACCAGTGATCTGGACAGCTCTGGAAACACCATATATTTT. Translated: CATSDLDSSGNTIYF.

The gene calls are TRBV6-1 and TRBJ2-2, with D possibly TRBD1 on 5 matching bases. V gave up 6 bases and J gave up 3 bases, with 14 bases separating them. The V gene's germline CDR1 is MNHNS and CDR2 SASEGT. There are 15 residues in the CDR3. The CDR3 sequence: CASRRTIRDTGELFF. CDR3 nucleotide sequence: TGTGCCAGCAGGCGAACGATCAGGGACACCGGGGAGCTGTTTTTT.

This sequence joins TRBV30 and TRBJ1-5; the D is unclear. V was pared by 1 base and J by 3 bases, with 7 bases between. This CDR3 is 13 amino acids long. CDR1 and CDR2 (germline): GTSNPN, SVGIG (reference sequence). The CDR3, as DNA: TGTGCCTGGAGTGGCGGGAACAATCAGCCCCAGCATTTT. It translates to CAWSGGNNQPQHF.

The chain recombines TRBV28 with TRBJ1-5; D is unclear. Between the trimmed V and J ends, which lost 1 base and 4 bases, there was a span of 5 bases. The V gene's germline CDR1 is MDHEN and CDR2 SYDVKM. This CDR3 has 13 amino acids. The CDR3 is CASSLSANQPQHF. The CDR3 coding sequence is TGTGCCAGCAGTTTATCGGCAAATCAGCCCCAGCATTTT.

The gene calls are TRBV30 and TRBJ2-5; TRBD2 agrees at 9 bases. The CDR3 has 19 amino acids. Germline CDR1 is GTSNPN and CDR2 is SVGIG (reference sequence). J gave up 2 bases and V 8 bases, and 24 bases lay outside the gene matches. This chain's CDR3 is CAPDRPIASGAARQETQYF. CDR3 DNA sequence: TGTGCCCCAGATCGTCCTATCGCTAGCGGGGCCGCGAGACAAGAGACCCAGTACTTC.

This clonotype was detected only a few times. This sequence joins TRBV7-9 and TRBJ2-5; D is unclear. V was clipped by 3 bases and J by 0 bases, with 5 bases between them. Germline-derived CDR1 and CDR2 are SEHNR and FQNEAQ (reference sequence). The length of the CDR3 is 13 residues. CDR3 nucleotide sequence: TGTGCCAGCAGCTTGGGCTACCAAGAGACCCAGTACTTC. Amino acid sequence: CASSLGYQETQYF. Complete variable domain (other parts from reference TRBV7-9 and TRBJ2-5): DTGVSQNPRHKITKRGQNVTFRCDPISEHNRLYWYRQTLGQGPEFLTYFQNEAQLEKSRLLSDRFSAERPKGSFSTLEIQRTEQGDSAMYLCASSLGYQETQYFGPGTRLLVL.

This clonotype has more than one count but fewer than ten. The chain has TRBV12-3 or TRBV12-4 and TRBJ1-2; 11 bases align to TRBD1. This CDR3 has 13 residues. V dropped 3 bases and J dropped 8; count of bases not matched to a gene: 2. The chain's CDR3 is CASSFGTGGGYTF. As DNA, the CDR3 is TGTGCCAGCAGTTTTGGGACAGGGGGAGGCTACACCTTC.

The chain has TRBV6-1 and TRBJ1-6; D is ambiguous. Trimming took off 5 bases at V and 6 bases at J, with 20 bases between the two ends. Germline V gene data show CDR1 as MNHNS and CDR2 as SASEGT. This CDR3 has 17 residues. CDR3 bases: TGTGCCAGCAGTCCCGACCGGGCACCTGGAGGTAATTCACCCCTCCACTTT. Protein sequence: CASSPDRAPGGNSPLHF.

The chain recombines TRBV4-1 with TRBJ2-7; a possible D gene is TRBD1 (5 bases). CDR3 length: 16 residues. The germline V and J ends were trimmed by 0 bases and 3 bases, with 15 bases remaining between them. Germline CDR1 MGHRA, CDR2 YSYEKL. CDR3 coding DNA: TGCGCCAGCAGCCAAGATTTCACAGGCGGCAACTACGAGCAGTACTTC. Its translation is CASSQDFTGGNYEQYF.

For the CDR3, the DNA is TGTGCCAGCAGTAACCGGGACGATCGCGAAAAACTGTTTTTT. It specifies CASSNRDDREKLFF. This chain links TRBV27 with TRBJ1-4; a weak D match, TRBD1 (5 bases). This CDR3 is 14 amino acids long. The ends were cut back, 5 bases at V and 8 bases at J, with 15 bases in the middle. Germline V lookup: CDR1 MNHEY, CDR2 SMNVEV (reference sequence).

The chain couples TRBV5-1 to TRBJ1-1; possibly TRBD1 for D (5 bases). Trimming left V 4 bases short and J 1 base short, with 17 bases between. This CDR3 is 16 amino acids long. Germline assignment: CDR1 SGHRS and CDR2 YFSETQ. The CDR3 sequence is CASSVGGDLKNTEAFF. The CDR3 region has the DNA TGCGCCAGCAGCGTGGGGGGGGACCTCAAGAACACTGAAGCTTTCTTT.

The rearrangement joins TRBV15 to TRBJ2-2; D is unresolved. Trimming shortened V by 0 bases and J by 2 bases, and 7 bases separated the two germline ends. The CDR3 consists of 15 residues. Germline lookup yields CDR1 LNHNV and CDR2 YYDKDF (reference sequence). The CDR3 is CATSRDTVNTGELFF. The CDR3 nucleotides are TGTGCCACCAGCAGAGATACAGTTAACACCGGGGAGCTGTTTTTT.

This clonotype was seen once. This sequence joins TRBV10-2 and TRBJ2-4; D possibly matches TRBD1 or TRBD2 (5 bases each). Germline CDR1 WSHSY, CDR2 SAAADI. Trimming left V 2 bases short and J 8 bases short, with 19 bases between. This CDR3 comprises 16 residues. The CDR3 coding sequence is TGCGCCAGCAGTGAGATCGGGACCCTGGGGGTCGACATTCAGTACTTC. It yields the protein CASSEIGTLGVDIQYF.

This rearrangement joins TRBV12-3 or TRBV12-4 to TRBJ2-7; 7 bases line up with TRBD1. The CDR3 loop spans 15 amino acids. V was clipped by 6 bases and J by 1 base; unmatched bases: 9. The CDR3 is CASRPGTVGSYEQYF. The DNA for the CDR3 is TGTGCCAGCAGGCCTGGGACAGTGGGATCCTACGAGCAGTACTTC.

This clonotype occurred once. The CDR3 bases are TGTGCCAGCAGCTTAGGAAGGGTAGGAGGCACTGAAGCTTTCTTT. Translated: CASSLGRVGGTEAFF. The chain joins TRBV13 to TRBJ1-1; no definite D call. Trimming stripped 0 bases from V and 4 bases from J, with 12 bases between. The CDR3 is 15 amino acids. Germline-derived CDR1 and CDR2 are PRHDT and FYEKMQ (reference sequence).

This clonotype has just one count. This sequence joins TRBV20-1 and TRBJ2-1; no firm D call. The CDR3 totals 9 residues. V was cut by 4 bases and J by 10 bases, with 5 bases left in between. Germline V lookup: CDR1 DFQATT, CDR2 SNEGSKA (reference sequence). Written as DNA, the CDR3 is TGCAGTGCTACACGGGAGCAGTTCTTC. Its protein is CSATREQFF.

The chain couples TRBV25-1 to TRBJ1-1; 8 bases agree with TRBD1. This CDR3 contains 15 residues. After removal of 4 bases from V and 0 bases from J, the junction contained 4 bases not matched to a gene. Germline CDR1 MGHDK, CDR2 SYGVNS. The CDR3 bases are TGTGCCAGCAGTGCTTACAGGGGGATGAACACTGAAGCTTTCTTT. Translated, it gives CASSAYRGMNTEAFF.